This T cell receptor (beta chain) was captured in a study of vaccination and CD4 T cells after COVID-19. Study at large: Treatment of control cultures consisted of a CEFX pool, an HIV-1 Nef pool, or no peptide. Regarding the study as a whole: Within the convalescent patients, spike mono-reactivity was found in 304 of 307 vaccine-specific clones.

The CDR3 sequence is 14 residues long. Regarding treatment: roughly nine-day PBMC culture with coronavirus spike peptide pools or control peptides (ViraFEST assay). CD4+ T cells of the unexposed donor were collected before the COVID-19 pandemic (2011-2018). When around nine days of culture had elapsed, CD4+ T cells were isolated by negative selection. This clonotype was counted between two and nine times. Its cognate antigen is unknown. The Oncomine TCR Beta short-read assay was applied to DNA of cultured CD4+ T cells. Genomic DNA was taken out of cultured CD4+ T cells by extraction. TCRdb reanalysed the PCR reads using MiXCR and keeps one entry per CDR3 protein. Of several thousand distinct CDR3 sequences listed, about a third are singletons.

The V and J genes are TRBV21-1 and TRBJ2-4; whether TRBD1, the table's D call, matches the DNA was not checked. TRBV21-1 is reported as a pseudogene. The receptor was isolated from a human donor in good health. The sample taken for sequencing was CD4+ T cells from blood, cultured in vitro. The CDR3 DNA sequence: TGTGCCAGCCGAAGAGGACATTCCAAAAACATTCAGTACTTC. As protein: CASRRGHSKNIQYF.